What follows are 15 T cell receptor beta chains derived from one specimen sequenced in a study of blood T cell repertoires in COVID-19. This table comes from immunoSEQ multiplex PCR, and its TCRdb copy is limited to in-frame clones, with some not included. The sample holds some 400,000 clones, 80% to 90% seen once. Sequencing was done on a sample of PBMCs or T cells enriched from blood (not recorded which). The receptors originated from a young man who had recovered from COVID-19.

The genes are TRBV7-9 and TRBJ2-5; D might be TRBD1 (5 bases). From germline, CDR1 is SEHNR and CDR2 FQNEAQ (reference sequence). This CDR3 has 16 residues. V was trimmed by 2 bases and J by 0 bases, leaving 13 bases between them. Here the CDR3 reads CASSLPPDTNQETQYF. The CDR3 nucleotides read TGTGCCAGCAGCTTACCTCCGGACACCAACCAAGAGACCCAGTACTTC.

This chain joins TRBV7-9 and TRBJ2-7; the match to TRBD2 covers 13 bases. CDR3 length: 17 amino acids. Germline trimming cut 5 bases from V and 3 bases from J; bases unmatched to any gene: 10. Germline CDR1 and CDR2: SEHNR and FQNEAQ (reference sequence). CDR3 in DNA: TGTGCCAGCAGCCTAACACCGGGACTAGCGGGGTTCTACGAGCAGTACTTC. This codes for CASSLTPGLAGFYEQYF.

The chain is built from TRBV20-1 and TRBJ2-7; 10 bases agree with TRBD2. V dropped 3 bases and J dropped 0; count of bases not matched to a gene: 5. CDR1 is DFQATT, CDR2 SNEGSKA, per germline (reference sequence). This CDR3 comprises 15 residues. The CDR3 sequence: CSASFPSGSSYEQYF. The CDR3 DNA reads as TGCAGTGCTAGTTTTCCTAGCGGGAGCTCCTACGAGCAGTACTTC.

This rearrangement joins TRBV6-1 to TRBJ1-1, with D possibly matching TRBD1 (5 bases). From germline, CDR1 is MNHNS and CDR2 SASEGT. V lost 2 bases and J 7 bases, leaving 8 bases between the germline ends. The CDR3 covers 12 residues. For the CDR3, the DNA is TGTGCCAGCAGTGAATGGCAGGGTGAAGCTTTCTTT. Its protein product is CASSEWQGEAFF.

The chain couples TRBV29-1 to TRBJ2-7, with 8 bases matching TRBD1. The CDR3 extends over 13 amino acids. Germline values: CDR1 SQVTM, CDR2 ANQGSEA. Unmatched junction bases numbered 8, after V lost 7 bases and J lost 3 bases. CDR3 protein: CSASGQGNYEQYF. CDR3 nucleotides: TGCAGCGCCTCTGGACAGGGTAACTACGAGCAGTACTTC.

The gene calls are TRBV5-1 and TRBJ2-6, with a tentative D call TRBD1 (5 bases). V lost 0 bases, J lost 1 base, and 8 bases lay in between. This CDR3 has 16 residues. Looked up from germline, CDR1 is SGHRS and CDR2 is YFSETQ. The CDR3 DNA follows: TGCGCCAGCAGCTTGGGTCAGGGATCTGGGGCCAACGTCCTGACTTTC. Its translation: CASSLGQGSGANVLTF.

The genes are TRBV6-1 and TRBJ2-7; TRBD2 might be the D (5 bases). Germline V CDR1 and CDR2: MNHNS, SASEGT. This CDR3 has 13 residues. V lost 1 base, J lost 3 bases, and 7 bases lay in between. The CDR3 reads CASSEGLLYEQYF. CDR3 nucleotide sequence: TGTGCCAGCAGTGAAGGACTACTCTACGAGCAGTACTTC.

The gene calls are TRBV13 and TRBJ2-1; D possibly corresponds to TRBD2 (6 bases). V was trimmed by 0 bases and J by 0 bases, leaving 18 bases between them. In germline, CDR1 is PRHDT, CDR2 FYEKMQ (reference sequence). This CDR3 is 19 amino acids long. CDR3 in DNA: TGTGCCAGCAGCTTAGGAAAGAATTACGGGAGTAGCTCCTACAATGAGCAGTTCTTC. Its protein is CASSLGKNYGSSSYNEQFF. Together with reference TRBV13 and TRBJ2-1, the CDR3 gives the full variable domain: AAGVIQSPRHLIKEKRETATLKCYPIPRHDTVYWYQQGPGQDPQFLISFYEKMQSDKGSIPDRFSAQQFSDYHSELNMSSLELGDSALYFCASSLGKNYGSSSYNEQFFGPGTRLTVL.

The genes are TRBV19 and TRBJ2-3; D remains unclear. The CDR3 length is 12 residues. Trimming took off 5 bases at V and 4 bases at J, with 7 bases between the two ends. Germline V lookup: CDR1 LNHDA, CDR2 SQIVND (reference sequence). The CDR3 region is CASSRTSDTQYF. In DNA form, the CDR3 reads TGTGCCAGTAGTCGAACTTCAGATACGCAGTATTTT.

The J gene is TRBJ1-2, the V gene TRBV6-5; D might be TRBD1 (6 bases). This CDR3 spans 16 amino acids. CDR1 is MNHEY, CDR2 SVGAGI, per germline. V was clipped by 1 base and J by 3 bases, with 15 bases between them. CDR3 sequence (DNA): TGTGCCAGCAGTTACTATTACAGGGAAGCCCACTATGGCTACACCTTC. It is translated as CASSYYYREAHYGYTF.

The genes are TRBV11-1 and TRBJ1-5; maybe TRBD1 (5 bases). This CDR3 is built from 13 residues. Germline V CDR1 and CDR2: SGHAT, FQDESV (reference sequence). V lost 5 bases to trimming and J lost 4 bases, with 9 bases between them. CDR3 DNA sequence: TGTGCCAGCAGCCTCCGGGGGAATCAGCCCCAGCATTTT. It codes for CASSLRGNQPQHF.

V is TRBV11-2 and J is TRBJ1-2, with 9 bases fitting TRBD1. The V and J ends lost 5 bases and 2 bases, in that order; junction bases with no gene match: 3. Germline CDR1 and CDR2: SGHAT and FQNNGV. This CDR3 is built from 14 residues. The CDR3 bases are TGTGCCAGCAGCATAGGACAGGGGAACTATGGCTACACCTTC. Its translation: CASSIGQGNYGYTF.

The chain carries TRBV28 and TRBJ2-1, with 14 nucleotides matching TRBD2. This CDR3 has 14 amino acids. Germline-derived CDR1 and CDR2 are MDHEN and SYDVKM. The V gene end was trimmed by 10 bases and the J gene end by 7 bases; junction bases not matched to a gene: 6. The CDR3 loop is CAMTTSGRANEQFF. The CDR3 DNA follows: TGTGCCATGACGACTAGCGGGAGGGCGAATGAGCAGTTCTTC.

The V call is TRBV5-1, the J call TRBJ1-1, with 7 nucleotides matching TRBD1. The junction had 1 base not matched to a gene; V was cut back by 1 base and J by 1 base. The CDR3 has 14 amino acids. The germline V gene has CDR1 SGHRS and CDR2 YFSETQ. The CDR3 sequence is CASSLTGANTEAFF. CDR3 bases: TGCGCCAGCAGCTTGACAGGGGCGAACACTGAAGCTTTCTTT.

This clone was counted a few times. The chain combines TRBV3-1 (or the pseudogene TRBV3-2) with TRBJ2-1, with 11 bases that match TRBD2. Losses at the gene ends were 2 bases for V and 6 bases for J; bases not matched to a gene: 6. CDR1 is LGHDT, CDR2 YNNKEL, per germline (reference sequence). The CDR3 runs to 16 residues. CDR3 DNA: TGTGCCAGCAGCCAATCCCTAGCGGGAGGTTCCAATGAGCAGTTCTTC. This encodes CASSQSLAGGSNEQFF.